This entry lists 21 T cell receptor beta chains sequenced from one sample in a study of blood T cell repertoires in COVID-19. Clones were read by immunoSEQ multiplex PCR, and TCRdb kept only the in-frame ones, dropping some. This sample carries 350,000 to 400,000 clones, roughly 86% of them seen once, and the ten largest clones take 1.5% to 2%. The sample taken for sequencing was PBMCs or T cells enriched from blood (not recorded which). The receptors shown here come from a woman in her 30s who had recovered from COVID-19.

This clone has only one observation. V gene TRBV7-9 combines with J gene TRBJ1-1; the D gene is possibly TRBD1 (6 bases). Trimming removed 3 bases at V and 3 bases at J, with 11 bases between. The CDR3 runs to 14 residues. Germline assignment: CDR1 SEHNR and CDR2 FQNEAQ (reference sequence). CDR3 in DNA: TGTGCCAGCAGCTTGGACAGCGCGGACACTGAAGCTTTCTTT. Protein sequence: CASSLDSADTEAFF. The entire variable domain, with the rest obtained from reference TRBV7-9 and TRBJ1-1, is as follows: DTGVSQNPRHKITKRGQNVTFRCDPISEHNRLYWYRQTLGQGPEFLTYFQNEAQLEKSRLLSDRFSAERPKGSFSTLEIQRTEQGDSAMYLCASSLDSADTEAFFGQGTRLTVV.

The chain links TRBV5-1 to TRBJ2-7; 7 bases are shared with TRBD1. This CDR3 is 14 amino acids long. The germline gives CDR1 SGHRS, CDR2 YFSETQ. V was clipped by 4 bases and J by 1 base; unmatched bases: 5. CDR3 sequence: CASSPGQASYEQYF. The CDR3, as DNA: TGCGCCAGCAGCCCTGGACAGGCTTCCTACGAGCAGTACTTC.

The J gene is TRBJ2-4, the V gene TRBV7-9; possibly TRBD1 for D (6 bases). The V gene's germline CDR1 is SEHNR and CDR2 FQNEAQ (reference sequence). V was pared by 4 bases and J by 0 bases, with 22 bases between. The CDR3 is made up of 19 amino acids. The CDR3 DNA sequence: TGTGCCAGCAGCTCAATCAGGGGCACTAGACCTTCAGCCAAAAACATTCAGTACTTC. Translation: CASSSIRGTRPSAKNIQYF.

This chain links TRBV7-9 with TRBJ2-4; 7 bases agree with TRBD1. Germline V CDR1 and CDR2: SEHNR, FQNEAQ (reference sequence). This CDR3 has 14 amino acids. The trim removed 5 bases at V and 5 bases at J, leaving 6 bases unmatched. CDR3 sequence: CASSPGGKQNIQYF. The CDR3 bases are TGTGCCAGCAGCCCAGGGGGTAAACAAAACATTCAGTACTTC.

The CDR3 loop reads CASSQDSAGWWNQPQHF. CDR3 DNA: TGCGCCAGCAGCCAAGATTCAGCGGGTTGGTGGAATCAGCCCCAGCATTTT. The rearrangement links TRBV4-3 to TRBJ1-5; D gene ambiguous. The germline V and J ends were trimmed by 0 bases and 4 bases, with 16 bases remaining between them. This CDR3 is built from 17 residues. The germline V gene encodes CDR1 LGHNA and CDR2 YSLEER.

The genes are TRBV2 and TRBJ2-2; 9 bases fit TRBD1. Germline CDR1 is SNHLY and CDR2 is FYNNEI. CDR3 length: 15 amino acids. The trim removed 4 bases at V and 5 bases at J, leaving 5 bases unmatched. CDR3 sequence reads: CASSGGTGWTGELFF. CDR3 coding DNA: TGTGCCAGCAGTGGAGGGACAGGGTGGACCGGGGAGCTGTTTTTT.

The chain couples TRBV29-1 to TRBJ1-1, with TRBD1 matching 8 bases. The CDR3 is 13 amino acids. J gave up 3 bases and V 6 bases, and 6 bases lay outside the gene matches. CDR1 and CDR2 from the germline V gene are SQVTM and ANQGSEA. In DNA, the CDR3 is TGCAGCGTCTCCATGACAGGGGACACTGAAGCTTTCTTT. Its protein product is CSVSMTGDTEAFF.

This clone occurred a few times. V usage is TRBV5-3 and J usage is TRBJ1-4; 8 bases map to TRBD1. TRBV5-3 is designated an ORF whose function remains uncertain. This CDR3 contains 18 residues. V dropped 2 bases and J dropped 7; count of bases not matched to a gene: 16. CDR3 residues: CARSFRRVDRDWGEKLFF. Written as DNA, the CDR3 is TGTGCCAGAAGCTTTCGGAGGGTGGACAGGGACTGGGGTGAAAAACTGTTTTTT.

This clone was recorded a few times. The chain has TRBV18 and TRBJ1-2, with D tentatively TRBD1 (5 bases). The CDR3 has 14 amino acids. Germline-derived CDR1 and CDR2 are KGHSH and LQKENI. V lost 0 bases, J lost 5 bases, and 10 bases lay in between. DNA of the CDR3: TGTGCCAGCTCACCACCGGCCCAGGGATATGGCTACACCTTC. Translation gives CASSPPAQGYGYTF.

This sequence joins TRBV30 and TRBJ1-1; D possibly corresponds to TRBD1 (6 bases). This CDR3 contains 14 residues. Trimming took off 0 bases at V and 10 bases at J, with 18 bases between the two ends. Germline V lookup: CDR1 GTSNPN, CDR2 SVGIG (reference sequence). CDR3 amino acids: CAWSVLSQQGSAFF. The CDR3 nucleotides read TGTGCCTGGAGTGTTCTCTCCCAACAGGGCTCAGCTTTCTTT.

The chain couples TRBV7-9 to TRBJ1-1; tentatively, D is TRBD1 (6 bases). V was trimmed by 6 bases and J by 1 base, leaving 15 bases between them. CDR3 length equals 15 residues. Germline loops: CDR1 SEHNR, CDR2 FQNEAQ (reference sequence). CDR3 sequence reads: CASRYYRVGNTEAFF. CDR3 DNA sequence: TGTGCCAGCAGATACTACAGGGTTGGGAACACTGAAGCTTTCTTT.

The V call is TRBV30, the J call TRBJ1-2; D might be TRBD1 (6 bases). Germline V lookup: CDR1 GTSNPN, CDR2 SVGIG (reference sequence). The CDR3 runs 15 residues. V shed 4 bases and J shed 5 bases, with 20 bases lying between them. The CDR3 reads CAWKSFGGAVYGYTF. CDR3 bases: TGTGCCTGGAAGAGCTTTGGGGGGGCCGTGTATGGCTACACCTTC.

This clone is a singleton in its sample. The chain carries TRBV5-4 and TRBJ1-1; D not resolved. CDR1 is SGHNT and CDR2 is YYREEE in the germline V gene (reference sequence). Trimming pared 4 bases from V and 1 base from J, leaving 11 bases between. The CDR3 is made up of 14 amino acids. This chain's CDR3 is CASSRIGGNTEAFF. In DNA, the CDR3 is TGTGCCAGCAGCCGGATAGGAGGGAACACTGAAGCTTTCTTT.

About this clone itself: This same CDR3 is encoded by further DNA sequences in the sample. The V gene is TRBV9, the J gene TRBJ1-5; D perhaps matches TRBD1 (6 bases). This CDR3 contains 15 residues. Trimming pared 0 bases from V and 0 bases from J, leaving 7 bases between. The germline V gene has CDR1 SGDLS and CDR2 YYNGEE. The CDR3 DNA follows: TGTGCCAGCAGCGTAGAGGGGGTTAGCAATCAGCCCCAGCATTTT. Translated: CASSVEGVSNQPQHF.

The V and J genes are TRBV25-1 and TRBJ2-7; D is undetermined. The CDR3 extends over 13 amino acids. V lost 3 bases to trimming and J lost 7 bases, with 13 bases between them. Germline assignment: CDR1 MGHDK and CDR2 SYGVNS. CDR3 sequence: CASSDAHLVEQYF. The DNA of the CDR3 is TGTGCCAGCAGTGATGCACATTTGGTGGAGCAGTACTTC.

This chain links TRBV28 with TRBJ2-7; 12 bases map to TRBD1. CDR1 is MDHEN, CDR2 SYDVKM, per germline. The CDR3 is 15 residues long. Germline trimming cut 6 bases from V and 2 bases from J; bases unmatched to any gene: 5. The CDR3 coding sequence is TGTGCCAGCAGAAGGGGACAGGGGGCTCCCTACGAGCAGTACTTC. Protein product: CASRRGQGAPYEQYF.

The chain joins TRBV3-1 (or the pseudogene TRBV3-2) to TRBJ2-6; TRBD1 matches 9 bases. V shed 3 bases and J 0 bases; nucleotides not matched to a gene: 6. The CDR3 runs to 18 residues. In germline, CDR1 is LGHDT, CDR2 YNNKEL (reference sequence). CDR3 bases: TGTGCCAGCAGCCACTTGGGACAGGGATCCTCTGGGGCCAACGTCCTGACTTTC. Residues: CASSHLGQGSSGANVLTF.

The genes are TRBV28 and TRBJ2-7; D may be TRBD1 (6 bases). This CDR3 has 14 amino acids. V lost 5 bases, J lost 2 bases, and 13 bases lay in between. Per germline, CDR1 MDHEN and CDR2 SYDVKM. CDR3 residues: CASSVTGFPYEQYF. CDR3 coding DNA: TGTGCCAGCAGTGTCACAGGGTTCCCCTACGAGCAGTACTTC.

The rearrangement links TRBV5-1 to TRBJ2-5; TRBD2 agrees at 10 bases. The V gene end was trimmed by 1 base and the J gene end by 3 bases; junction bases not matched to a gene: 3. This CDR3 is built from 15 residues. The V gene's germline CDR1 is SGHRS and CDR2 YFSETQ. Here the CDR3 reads CASSLSLAGEETQYF. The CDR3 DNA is TGCGCCAGCAGCTTGAGCCTAGCGGGAGAAGAGACCCAGTACTTC.

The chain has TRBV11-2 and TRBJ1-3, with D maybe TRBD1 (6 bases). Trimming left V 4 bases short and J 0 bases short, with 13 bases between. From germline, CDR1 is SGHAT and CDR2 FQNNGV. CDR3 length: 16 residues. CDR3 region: CASSYDGQYSGNTIYF. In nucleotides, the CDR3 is TGTGCCAGCAGCTACGATGGACAGTACTCTGGAAACACCATATATTTT.

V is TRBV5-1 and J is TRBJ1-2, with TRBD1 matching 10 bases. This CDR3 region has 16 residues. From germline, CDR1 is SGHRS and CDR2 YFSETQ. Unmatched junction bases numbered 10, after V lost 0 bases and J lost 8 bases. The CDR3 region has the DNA TGCGCCAGCAGCTTGGGACAGGGGGCGGAAAGAGGAGGCTACACCTTC. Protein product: CASSLGQGAERGGYTF.